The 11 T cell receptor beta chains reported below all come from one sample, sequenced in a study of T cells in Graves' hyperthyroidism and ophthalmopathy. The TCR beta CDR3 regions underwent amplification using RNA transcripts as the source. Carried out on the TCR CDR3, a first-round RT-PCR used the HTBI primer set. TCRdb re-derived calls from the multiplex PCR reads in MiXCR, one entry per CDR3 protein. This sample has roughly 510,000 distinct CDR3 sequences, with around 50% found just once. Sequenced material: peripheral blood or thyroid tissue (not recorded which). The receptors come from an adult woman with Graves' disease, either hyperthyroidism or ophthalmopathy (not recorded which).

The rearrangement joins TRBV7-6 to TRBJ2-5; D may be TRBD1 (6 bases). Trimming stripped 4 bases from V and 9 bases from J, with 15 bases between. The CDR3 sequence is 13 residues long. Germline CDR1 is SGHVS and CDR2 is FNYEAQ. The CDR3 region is CASSYEQGSPQYF. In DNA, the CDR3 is TGTGCCAGCAGCTATGAACAGGGATCGCCCCAGTACTTC.

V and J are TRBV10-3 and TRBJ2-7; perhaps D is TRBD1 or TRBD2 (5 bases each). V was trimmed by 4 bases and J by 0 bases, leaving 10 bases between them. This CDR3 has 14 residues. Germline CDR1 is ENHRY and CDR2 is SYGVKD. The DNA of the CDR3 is TGTGCCATCAGTGTGGGGGTTCACTCCTACGAGCAGTACTTC. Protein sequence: CAISVGVHSYEQYF.

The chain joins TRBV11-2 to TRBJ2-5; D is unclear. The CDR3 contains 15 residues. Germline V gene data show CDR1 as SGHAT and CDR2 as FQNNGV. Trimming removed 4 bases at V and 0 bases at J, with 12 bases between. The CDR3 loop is CASSYLWGYQETQYF. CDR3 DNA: TGTGCCAGCAGCTACCTCTGGGGATACCAAGAGACCCAGTACTTC. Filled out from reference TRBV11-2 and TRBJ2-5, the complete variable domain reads EAGVAQSPRYKIIEKRQSVAFWCNPISGHATLYWYQQILGQGPKLLIQFQNNGVVDDSQLPKDRFSAERLKGVDSTLKIQPAKLEDSAVYLCASSYLWGYQETQYFGPGTRLLVL.

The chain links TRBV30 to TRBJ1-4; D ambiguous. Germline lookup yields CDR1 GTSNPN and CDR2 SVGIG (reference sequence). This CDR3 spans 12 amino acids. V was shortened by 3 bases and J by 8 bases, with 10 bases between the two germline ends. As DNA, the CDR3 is TGTGCCTGGAGAAGGGCCCAAGAAAAACTGTTTTTT. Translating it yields CAWRRAQEKLFF.

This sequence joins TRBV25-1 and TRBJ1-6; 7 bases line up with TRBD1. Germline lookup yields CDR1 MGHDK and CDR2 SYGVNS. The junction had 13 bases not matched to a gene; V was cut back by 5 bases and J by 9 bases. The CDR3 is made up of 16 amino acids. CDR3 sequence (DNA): TGTGCCAGCAGTCCATCGACAGGGAATGTTGGTTCACCCCTCCACTTT. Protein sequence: CASSPSTGNVGSPLHF.

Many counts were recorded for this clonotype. The CDR3 coding sequence is TGCGCCAGCACCCCGGCAGGCGCTCAAGAGACCCAGTACTTC. Translating gives CASTPAGAQETQYF. The chain carries TRBV5-1 and TRBJ2-5, with D uncertain. Trimming took 6 bases from V and 2 from J, leaving 14 bases between them. CDR1 is SGHRS and CDR2 is YFSETQ in the germline V gene. This CDR3 spans 14 amino acids.

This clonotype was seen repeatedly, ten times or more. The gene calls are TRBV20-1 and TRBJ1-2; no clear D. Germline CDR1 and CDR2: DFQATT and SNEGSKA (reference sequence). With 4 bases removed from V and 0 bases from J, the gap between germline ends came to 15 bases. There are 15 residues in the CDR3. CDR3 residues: CSAKHRVLTNYGYTF. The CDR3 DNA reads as TGCAGTGCTAAACATCGGGTATTAACTAACTATGGCTACACCTTC.

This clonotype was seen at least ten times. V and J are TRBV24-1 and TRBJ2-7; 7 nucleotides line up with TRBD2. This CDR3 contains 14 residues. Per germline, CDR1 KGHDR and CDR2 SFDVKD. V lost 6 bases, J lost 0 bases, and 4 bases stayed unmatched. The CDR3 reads CATSRGEGSYEQYF. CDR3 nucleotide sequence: TGTGCCACCAGTCGGGGGGAAGGCTCCTACGAGCAGTACTTC.

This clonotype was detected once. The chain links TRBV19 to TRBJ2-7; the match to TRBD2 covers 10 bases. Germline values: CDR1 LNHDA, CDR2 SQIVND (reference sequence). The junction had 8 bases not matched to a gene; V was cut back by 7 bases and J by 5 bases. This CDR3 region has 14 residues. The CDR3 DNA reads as TGTGCCAGTACGAGGGCTAGCGGGAGTCACGAGCAGTACTTC. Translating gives CASTRASGSHEQYF.

CDR3 sequence reads: CASRVGYGYTF. The CDR3 coding sequence is TGTGCCAGCAGGGTTGGCTATGGCTACACCTTC. The V and J genes are TRBV7-9 and TRBJ1-2; D unclear. The CDR3 covers 11 residues. Germline CDR1 reads SEHNR; CDR2 reads FQNEAQ (reference sequence). The ends were cut back, 6 bases at V and 4 bases at J, with 6 bases in the middle. The full variable domain, completed using reference TRBV7-9 and TRBJ1-2, is DTGVSQNPRHKITKRGQNVTFRCDPISEHNRLYWYRQTLGQGPEFLTYFQNEAQLEKSRLLSDRFSAERPKGSFSTLEIQRTEQGDSAMYLCASRVGYGYTFGSGTRLTVV.

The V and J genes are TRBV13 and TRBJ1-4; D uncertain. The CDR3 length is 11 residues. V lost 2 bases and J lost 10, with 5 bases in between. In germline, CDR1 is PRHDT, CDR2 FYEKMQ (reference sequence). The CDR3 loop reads CASSLTGKLFF. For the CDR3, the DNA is TGTGCCAGCAGCTTAACTGGAAAACTGTTTTTT.